Following are 24 T cell receptor beta chains from one sample sequenced in a study of blood T cell repertoires in COVID-19. Clones were read by immunoSEQ multiplex PCR, and TCRdb kept only the in-frame ones, dropping some. Of about 170,000 clones listed, around 90% are singletons. The specimen was peripheral blood. Every receptor here comes from a woman at least 80 years old with COVID-19, enrolled during active disease.

The rearrangement uses TRBV7-8 and TRBJ1-2, with a possible D match to TRBD1 (6 bases). V was cut by 1 base and J by 3 bases, with 12 bases left in between. CDR1 and CDR2 (germline): SGHVS, FQNEAQ. CDR3 length: 15 amino acids. The CDR3 coding sequence is TGTGCCAGCAGCTTAGTAGGGGGGGCGGACTATGGCTACACCTTC. It yields the protein CASSLVGGADYGYTF.

The table lists this clone with a count of one. The chain has TRBV3-1 (or the pseudogene TRBV3-2) and TRBJ1-3; a possible D gene is TRBD1 (5 bases). The CDR3 length is 14 residues. Germline V gene lookup returns CDR1 LGHDT and CDR2 YNNKEL (reference sequence). Trimming cost V 3 bases and J 10 bases, with 16 bases left between them. The CDR3 coding sequence is TGTGCCAGCAGCCACGGGACTGTCGAGGGAACCATATATTTT. Translating gives CASSHGTVEGTIYF.

V usage is TRBV2 and J usage is TRBJ2-6; D is unresolved. CDR1 SNHLY and CDR2 FYNNEI come from the germline V gene. The CDR3 length is 17 residues. The V and J ends lost 2 bases and 0 bases respectively, with 11 bases between them. The CDR3, as DNA: TGTGCCAGCAGTGAAAGTTTGCAGAACTCTGGGGCCAACGTCCTGACTTTC. This codes for CASSESLQNSGANVLTF.

This rearrangement joins TRBV6-5 to TRBJ1-2; D gene uncertain. CDR1 and CDR2 (germline): MNHEY, SVGAGI. CDR3 size: 14 residues. V lost 6 bases, J lost 6 bases, and 17 bases lay in between. Written as DNA, the CDR3 is TGTGCCAGCAGCCCCGGCGGGGTCTCGAATGGCTACACCTTC. Its protein product is CASSPGGVSNGYTF.

V gene TRBV7-8 combines with J gene TRBJ2-5; no clear D gene. The V gene's germline CDR1 is SGHVS and CDR2 FQNEAQ. The CDR3 runs 13 residues. V was trimmed by 3 bases and J by 1 base, leaving 6 bases between them. The CDR3 DNA follows: TGTGCCAGCAGCTTGTCATTCCAAGAGACCCAGTACTTC. Protein product: CASSLSFQETQYF.

This clone was detected once. This chain joins TRBV6-5 and TRBJ2-3, with D possibly being TRBD1 (5 bases). The V end was cut by 6 bases, the J end by 0 bases, with 13 bases between. This CDR3 region has 15 residues. CDR1 MNHEY and CDR2 SVGAGI come from the germline V gene. CDR3 nucleotide sequence: TGTGCCAGCAGCCCCCTAGGGGCGAGCACAGATACGCAGTATTTT. Protein: CASSPLGASTDTQYF.

This clone was found a few times. This chain joins TRBV6-2 or TRBV6-3 and TRBJ1-1; D might be TRBD1 (6 bases). The CDR3 runs to 13 residues. Per the germline V gene, CDR1 is MNHEY and CDR2 is SVGEGT. Between the trimmed V and J ends, which lost 6 bases and 4 bases, there was a span of 12 bases. CDR3 nucleotide sequence: TGTGCCAGCAGCTGGACAGAGGGCACTGAAGCTTTCTTT. Its translation is CASSWTEGTEAFF.

This clone has just one count. This rearrangement joins TRBV5-1 to TRBJ2-3; TRBD2 matches 9 bases. The CDR3 is 13 residues long. Germline V gene data show CDR1 as SGHRS and CDR2 as YFSETQ. The V gene end was trimmed by 8 bases and the J gene end by 3 bases; junction bases not matched to a gene: 4. Written as DNA, the CDR3 is TGCGCCAGTAGCGGGAGTGGAACAGATACGCAGTATTTT. Translation gives CASSGSGTDTQYF.

The CDR3 nucleotides read TGTGCCAGCAGCCCTTCGGGGTCGGGAGATACGCAGTATTTT. It codes for CASSPSGSGDTQYF. The chain couples TRBV11-3 to TRBJ2-3, with D possibly TRBD2 on 5 matching bases. CDR3 size: 14 residues. Looked up from germline, CDR1 is SGHNT and CDR2 is YENEEA. V lost 5 bases and J 5 bases, leaving 14 bases between the germline ends.

The chain joins TRBV5-1 to TRBJ1-2, with D hard to call. Germline lookup yields CDR1 SGHRS and CDR2 YFSETQ. The germline V and J ends were trimmed by 3 bases and 1 base, with 7 bases remaining between them. The CDR3 is made up of 13 amino acids. The CDR3 coding sequence is TGCGCCAGCAGCTCGGGATATAACTATGGCTACACCTTC. This codes for CASSSGYNYGYTF.

This chain connects TRBV5-4 to TRBJ2-1, with 7 bases matching TRBD2. Germline CDR1 reads SGHNT; CDR2 reads YYREEE (reference sequence). The CDR3 length is 17 residues. Unmatched junction bases numbered 10, after V lost 4 bases and J lost 0 bases. In DNA form, the CDR3 reads TGTGCCAGCAGCAAAGGCTCTGGCGGGAGCTCCTACAATGAGCAGTTCTTC. Amino acids: CASSKGSGGSSYNEQFF.

The CDR3 here is CASSLSAGVSEQYF. The CDR3 nucleotides read TGCGCCAGCAGCTTGTCAGCGGGAGTCTCCGAGCAGTACTTC. V and J are TRBV5-1 and TRBJ2-7, with 8 bases lining up with TRBD2. V gave up 1 base and J gave up 6 bases; unmatched junction bases: 6. CDR3 size: 14 residues. Per the germline V gene, CDR1 is SGHRS and CDR2 is YFSETQ.

CDR3 sequence: CASSRFGEDGKNEQFF. The CDR3 region has the DNA TGTGCCAGTAGTAGGTTTGGGGAGGATGGGAAGAATGAGCAGTTCTTC. V usage is TRBV19 and J usage is TRBJ2-1, with D possibly being TRBD2 (6 bases). CDR3 size: 16 residues. The V and J ends lost 4 bases and 7 bases respectively, with 20 bases between them. CDR1 LNHDA and CDR2 SQIVND come from the germline V gene (reference sequence).

This sequence joins TRBV2 and TRBJ2-2, with D uncertain. V lost 6 bases, J lost 4 bases, and 9 bases lay in between. The CDR3 has 13 amino acids. The germline V gene encodes CDR1 SNHLY and CDR2 FYNNEI. The CDR3 DNA reads TGTGCCAGCAGGATACAGCTCACCGGGGAGCTGTTTTTT. It codes for CASRIQLTGELFF. Complete variable domain (other parts from reference TRBV2 and TRBJ2-2): EPEVTQTPSHQVTQMGQEVILRCVPISNHLYFYWYRQILGQKVEFLVSFYNNEISEKSEIFDDQFSVERPDGSNFTLKIRSTKLEDSAMYFCASRIQLTGELFFGEGSRLTVL.

The V and J genes are TRBV19 and TRBJ2-7; D not resolved. V lost 10 bases to trimming and J lost 2 bases, with 15 bases between them. Germline CDR1 LNHDA, CDR2 SQIVND (reference sequence). This CDR3 contains 13 residues. The CDR3 coding sequence is TGTGCCACCCCCAACACGAGGACCTACGAGCAGTACTTC. This encodes CATPNTRTYEQYF.

This chain connects TRBV5-1 to TRBJ2-7, with D tentatively TRBD1 (6 bases). The CDR3 is 13 amino acids. Trimming stripped 0 bases from V and 5 bases from J, with 9 bases between. The germline CDR1 and CDR2 sequences are SGHRS and YFSETQ. The CDR3 DNA reads as TGCGCCAGCAGCTTGGTGCAGGGGAACGAGCAGTACTTC. It yields the protein CASSLVQGNEQYF. The variable domain in full, completed from reference TRBV5-1 and TRBJ2-7, reads KAGVTQTPRYLIKTRGQQVTLSCSPISGHRSVSWYQQTPGQGLQFLFEYFSETQRNKGNFPGRFSGRQFSNSRSEMNVSTLELGDSALYLCASSLVQGNEQYFGPGTRLTVT.

This clone is a singleton in its sample. The J gene is TRBJ2-2, the V gene TRBV4-3, with 7 nucleotides matching TRBD1. The CDR3 contains 14 residues. The V gene end was trimmed by 4 bases and the J gene end by 6 bases; junction bases not matched to a gene: 5. Per germline, CDR1 LGHNA and CDR2 YSLEER. In DNA form, the CDR3 reads TGCGCCAGCAGCCGCACACAGGGGTCCGGGGAGCTGTTTTTT. Residues: CASSRTQGSGELFF.

The chain recombines TRBV4-3 with TRBJ2-7; a possible D gene is TRBD1 (6 bases). V lost 6 bases, J lost 3 bases, and 18 bases lay in between. The CDR3 has 15 amino acids. The germline CDR1 and CDR2 sequences are LGHNA and YSLEER. The CDR3 loop is CASSVQGGTFYEQYF. For the CDR3, the DNA is TGCGCCAGCAGTGTACAGGGTGGGACGTTCTACGAGCAGTACTTC.

CDR3 in DNA: TGTGCCAGCAGCGCCGGGACAGGATACTACGAGCAGTACTTC. Protein product: CASSAGTGYYEQYF. This rearrangement joins TRBV7-9 to TRBJ2-7, with 8 bases fitting TRBD1. Germline V CDR1 and CDR2: SEHNR, FQNEAQ (reference sequence). The CDR3 consists of 14 residues. Trimming cost V 5 bases and J 3 bases; bases outside gene matches: 6. Based on the CDR3 plus reference TRBV7-9 and TRBJ2-7, the full variable domain is DTGVSQNPRHKITKRGQNVTFRCDPISEHNRLYWYRQTLGQGPEFLTYFQNEAQLEKSRLLSDRFSAERPKGSFSTLEIQRTEQGDSAMYLCASSAGTGYYEQYFGPGTRLTVT.

V is TRBV28 and J is TRBJ1-1; the D gene is possibly TRBD1 (5 bases). V lost 3 bases to trimming and J lost 0 bases, with 8 bases between them. This CDR3 has 14 residues. Per germline, CDR1 MDHEN and CDR2 SYDVKM. CDR3 coding DNA: TGTGCCAGCAGTTTGGGGGGATTGAACACTGAAGCTTTCTTT. Its translation: CASSLGGLNTEAFF.

This sequence joins TRBV9 and TRBJ1-4; no clear D gene. The CDR3 runs 15 residues. Germline values: CDR1 SGDLS, CDR2 YYNGEE. The V end was cut by 0 bases, the J end by 8 bases, with 14 bases between. The CDR3 here is CASSVGPQREEKLFF. The DNA of the CDR3 is TGTGCCAGCAGCGTAGGCCCGCAACGGGAAGAAAAACTGTTTTTT. Together with reference TRBV9 and TRBJ1-4, the CDR3 gives the full variable domain: DSGVTQTPKHLITATGQRVTLRCSPRSGDLSVYWYQQSLDQGLQFLIQYYNGEERAKGNILERFSAQQFPDLHSELNLSSLELGDSALYFCASSVGPQREEKLFFGSGTQLSVL.

In DNA form, the CDR3 reads TGCAGTGCTAGTGACGCAGAGAGGGAGTGGAACCCCTACAATGAGCAGTTCTTC. The encoded protein is CSASDAEREWNPYNEQFF. The chain has TRBV20-1 and TRBJ2-1; a weak D match, TRBD2 (5 bases). Per the germline V gene, CDR1 is DFQATT and CDR2 is SNEGSKA (reference sequence). This CDR3 is built from 18 residues. The V end lost 3 bases, the J end lost 2 bases, and 23 bases lay between the germline ends.

This clone was seen once. The chain recombines TRBV29-1 with TRBJ2-7, with a weak D call TRBD1 (5 bases). The germline V and J ends were trimmed by 6 bases and 4 bases, with 13 bases remaining between them. CDR3 size: 12 residues. Germline-derived CDR1 and CDR2 are SQVTM and ANQGSEA. As DNA, the CDR3 is TGCAGCGTGCGCGAAGGGGTTTACGAGCAGTACTTC. Its protein is CSVREGVYEQYF.

This rearrangement joins TRBV2 to TRBJ2-2; TRBD2 agrees at 14 bases. Germline V gene data show CDR1 as SNHLY and CDR2 as FYNNEI. The CDR3 is 17 amino acids. With 7 bases clipped from V and 7 bases from J, the junction kept 11 bases outside the gene matches. The CDR3 protein is CASKGTVGLAGVGELFF. The DNA for the CDR3 is TGTGCCAGCAAAGGAACGGTGGGACTAGCGGGAGTCGGGGAGCTGTTTTTT.